One sample yielded the 14 T cell receptor beta chains listed below, sequenced in a study of tissue T cells after allogeneic stem cell transplantation. The time point denotes: mouse harvest day 7 after allogeneic transplant. Tail vein injection delivered 10^7 T-cell-depleted bone marrow cells and 10^6 splenic CD5+ T cells. Sequencing was performed with immunoSEQ multiplex PCR; in TCRdb, only in-frame clones are kept and a portion is missing. The repertoire holds some 10,000 clones, around two fifths seen once, with 1.4% to 1.5% in the top ten. Sequenced: skin. Source of these receptors: a female BALB/c mouse given C57BL/6 T cells with graft-versus-host disease after an allogeneic hematopoietic cell transplant.

The sample holds a few counts of this clone. Genes here carry mouse names. The missing CDR3 end, 1 residue past where the read stops, is filled in from the germline J gene. The chain recombines TRBV20 with TRBJ2-7, with 11 bases fitting TRBD1. Germline V gives CDR1 GFQATS, CDR2 STVNSAI. This CDR3 contains 11 residues. Partial CDR3 DNA: TGTGGGGGGACAGGGGGTTATGAACAGTAC. Its protein product is CGGTGGYEQY. In full, the CDR3 reads CGGTGGYEQYF.

Notes on this clone: Here the gene names and germline are mouse. Read sequence stops 1 residue before the CDR3 end, and the germline J gene provides the missing end. The chain recombines TRBV29 with TRBJ2-2; TRBD2 agrees at 11 bases. This CDR3 region has 15 residues. Unmatched junction bases numbered 3, after V lost 5 bases and J lost 4 bases. Germline V gene lookup returns CDR1 MSHET and CDR2 SYDVDS. Partial CDR3 DNA: TGTGCTAGCAGTCGACTGGGGGGGACCACCGGGCAGCTCTAC. As protein: CASSRLGGTTGQLY. The full CDR3 is CASSRLGGTTGQLYF.

This clone was recorded a few times. Genes and germline come from the mouse. Read sequence stops 1 residue before the CDR3 end, and the germline J gene provides the missing end. The chain couples TRBV15 to TRBJ1-4; TRBD1 matches 8 bases. The CDR3 has 14 amino acids. CDR1 SGHND and CDR2 FRSKSL come from the germline V gene. V lost 5 bases and J lost 2; bases outside the gene matches: 1. CDR3 DNA (partial): TGTGCCAGCAGTCGGGACAGGTCCAACGAAAGATTATTT. It translates to CASSRDRSNERLF. The entire CDR3 sequence reads CASSRDRSNERLFF.

This clone was counted only a few times. The genes are named according to mouse. Coverage ceases 1 residue before the CDR3 finishes, and the germline J gene fills in the end. The V call is TRBV26, the J call TRBJ2-7, with D unresolved. CDR3 length: 12 amino acids. The germline V gene encodes CDR1 KGHPV and CDR2 FQNQEV (reference sequence). Trimming pared 2 bases from V and 3 bases from J, leaving 5 bases between. Incomplete CDR3 DNA: TGTGCCAGCAGTCTGAACATCTATGAACAGTAC. Encoded protein: CASSLNIYEQY. The entire CDR3 protein reads CASSLNIYEQYF.

Details on this clone: Germline and genes: mouse. The missing CDR3 end, 1 residue past where the read stops, is filled in from the germline J gene. The chain joins TRBV16 to TRBJ1-1; a weak D match, TRBD1 (5 bases). This CDR3 region has 13 residues. From germline, CDR1 is SGHSA and CDR2 FRNQAP. The V end was cut by 3 bases, the J end by 0 bases, with 5 bases between. The CDR3 DNA, read in part, is TGTGCAAGCAGCTTGACAGCAAACACAGAAGTCTTC. This translates into CASSLTANTEVF. The complete CDR3 protein is CASSLTANTEVFF. Full variable domain (rest looked up from reference TRBV16 and TRBJ1-1): NAGVIQTPRHKVTGKGQEATLWCEPISGHSAVFWYRQTIVQGLEFLTYFRNQAPIDDSGMPKERFSAQMPNQSHSTLKIQSTQPQDSAVYLCASSLTANTEVFFGKGTRLTVV.

Points on this clone: Mouse germline and gene names are used. The read ends 1 residue before the CDR3 terminus; that terminus is restored from the germline J gene. The V call is TRBV3, the J call TRBJ1-1; D uncertain. Germline V CDR1 and CDR2: SNHLY, FYNGKV (reference sequence). The CDR3 consists of 13 residues. The ends were cut back, 2 bases at V and 4 bases at J, with 8 bases in the middle. This chain's CDR3 is CASSLLGRTEVFF. CDR3 DNA, as far as it was read: TGTGCCAGCAGCTTATTAGGGCGCACAGAAGTCTTC.

By sample share, this clone is medium-sized. These gene names are mouse names. The CDR3 is cut off 1 residue early in the read; its end comes from the germline J gene. The chain recombines TRBV23 with TRBJ2-7; TRBD2 is the table's D call and was not checked against the DNA. Germline V gives CDR1 KGHTA, CDR2 FQNQQP. The CDR3 runs 16 residues. CDR3 residues: CSSSQPLGGSSYEQYF. The CDR3 bases that were read are TGCTCCAGCAGTCAACCACTGGGGGGGAGCTCCTATGAACAGTAC.

As for this clone: The germline and genes are mouse ones. The read halts 1 residue ahead of the CDR3 end, with the missing end drawn from the germline J gene. J is TRBJ2-4 and V is TRBV4; TRBD2 matches at 10 bases. The V and J ends lost 4 bases and 8 bases, in that order; junction bases with no gene match: 6. Germline assignment: CDR1 LGHDT and CDR2 YNNKQL (reference sequence). This CDR3 comprises 14 residues. The sequenced part of the CDR3 DNA is TGTGCCAGCAGCTCCTGGGGGGGCGCGGGCACCTTGTAC. Its translation: CASSSWGGAGTLY. The CDR3 in its entirety is CASSSWGGAGTLYF.

About this clone: Gene names are mouse gene names. The read falls 1 residue short of the CDR3 end, and the missing part is taken from the germline J gene. This chain joins TRBV15 and TRBJ2-3, with a weak D call TRBD2 (6 bases). The germline V gene has CDR1 SGHND and CDR2 FRSKSL. V was shortened by 3 bases and J by 3 bases, with 10 bases between the two germline ends. CDR3 length: 14 residues. CDR3 region: CASSLGGWAETLYF. Incomplete CDR3 DNA: TGTGCCAGCAGTTTGGGGGGTTGGGCAGAAACGCTGTAT.

This clone came up a few times. The gene symbols are mouse symbols. The read gets to within 1 residue of the CDR3 end, and the germline J gene fills in the rest. This sequence joins TRBV19 and TRBJ2-1; D remains unclear. Germline CDR1 is FNHDT and CDR2 is SITEND (reference sequence). This CDR3 has 13 residues. V was pared by 0 bases and J by 4 bases, with 5 bases between. The sequenced part of the CDR3 DNA is TGTGCCAGCAGTATAGCGGGGTATGCTGAGCAGTTC. Translating gives CASSIAGYAEQF. The full CDR3 reads CASSIAGYAEQFF. The full variable domain, its missing parts supplied by reference TRBV19 and TRBJ2-1, is GGIITQTPKFLIGQEGQKLTLKCQQNFNHDTMYWYRQDSGKGLRLIYYSITENDLQKGDLSEGYDASREKKSSFSLTVTSAQKNEMAVFLCASSIAGYAEQFFGPGTRLTVL.

Details on this clone: The germline gene is not matched at one end of the junction; a read error may be the cause. Gene names denote mouse genes. The read ends 1 residue shy of where the CDR3 ends; the end is completed using the germline J gene. Other DNA sequences in the sample encode the same CDR3. This chain connects TRBV26 to TRBJ1-3, with 7 bases identical to TRBD1. Germline CDR1 and CDR2: KGHPV and FQNQEV (reference sequence). CDR3 length: 14 amino acids. CDR3 in amino acids: CASSLWDSGNTLYF. CDR3 bases read: TGCGCCAGCAGTCTGTGGGACAGTGGAAATACGCTCTAT.

In this sample, this clone turned up a few times. Gene names refer to mouse genes. With the read ending 1 residue before the CDR3 end, the germline J gene is used to fill in that end. The rearrangement links TRBV26 to TRBJ1-4; TRBD1 might be the D (6 bases). Germline V gives CDR1 KGHPV, CDR2 FQNQEV (reference sequence). V shed 4 bases and J shed 6 bases, with 12 bases lying between them. The CDR3 runs to 14 residues. The CDR3 region is CASSRGQGDERLFF. The covered CDR3 bases are TGTGCCAGCAGTCGGGGGCAGGGAGACGAAAGATTATTT.

Regarding this clone: Gene names and germline refer to mouse. The read terminates 1 residue before the CDR3 end, so the remaining end is supplied by the germline J gene. This chain links TRBV26 with TRBJ2-5, with a possible D match to TRBD1 (5 bases). The V end was cut by 0 bases, the J end by 7 bases, with 14 bases between. Germline CDR1 KGHPV, CDR2 FQNQEV (reference sequence). This CDR3 spans 15 amino acids. CDR3 region: CASSLSRQGKNTQYF. Incomplete CDR3 DNA: TGTGCCAGCAGTCTGTCAAGGCAGGGAAAAAACACCCAGTAC.

About this clone: Each gene name is a mouse one. The observed sequence ends 1 residue before the CDR3 terminus, with the missing tail filled in from the germline J gene. The chain combines TRBV13-1 with TRBJ2-7; tentatively, D is TRBD2 (6 bases). The CDR3 consists of 14 residues. V lost 1 base and J 0 bases, leaving 8 bases between the germline ends. CDR1 and CDR2 (germline): NSHNY, SYGAGN. The DNA read from the CDR3 is TGTGCCAGCAGTGATCTGGGGAGCTCCTATGAACAGTAC. Translation: CASSDLGSSYEQY. The CDR3, in full, reads CASSDLGSSYEQYF.